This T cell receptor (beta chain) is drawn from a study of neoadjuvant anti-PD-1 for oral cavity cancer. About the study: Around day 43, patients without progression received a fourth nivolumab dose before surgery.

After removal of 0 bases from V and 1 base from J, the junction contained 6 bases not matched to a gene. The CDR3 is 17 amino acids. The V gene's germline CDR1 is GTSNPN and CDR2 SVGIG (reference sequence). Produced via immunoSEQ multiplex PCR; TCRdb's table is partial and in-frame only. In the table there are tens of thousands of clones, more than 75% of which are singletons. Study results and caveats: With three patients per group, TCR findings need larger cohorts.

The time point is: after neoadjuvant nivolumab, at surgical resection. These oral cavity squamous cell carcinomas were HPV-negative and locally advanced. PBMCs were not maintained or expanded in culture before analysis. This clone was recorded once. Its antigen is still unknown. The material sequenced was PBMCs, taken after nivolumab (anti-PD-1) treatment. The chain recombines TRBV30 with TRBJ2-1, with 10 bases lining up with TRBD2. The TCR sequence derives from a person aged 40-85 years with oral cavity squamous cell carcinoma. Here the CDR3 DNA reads TGTGCCTGGAGTGTACTAGCGGGAAGGGGGTCCTACAATGAGCAGTTCTTC. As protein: CAWSVLAGRGSYNEQFF.